This TCR beta chain originates from a study of cytomegalovirus exposure and HLA in healthy donors. With V trimmed by 2 bases and J by 1 base, 1 base remained unmatched. Germline V gene lookup returns CDR1 SGHDT and CDR2 YYEEEE. CDR3 length: 14 residues. A multiplex PCR was run with 60 Vbeta primers and 13 Jbeta primers. The repertoire was sequenced with immunoSEQ multiplex PCR; TCRdb's copy has only in-frame clones and lacks some. Found here are 130,000 or so clones, under 85% of them singletons; the top ten hold approximately 9.6%. In the case of this clone: Other nucleotide sequences from this sample produce the same CDR3.

Input material: PBMCs. This clonotype was obtained from a woman between 50 and 59 years old in good health and CMV-seropositive. The chain employs TRBV5-6 and TRBJ1-1, with 8 bases fitting TRBD1. CDR3 sequence (DNA): TGTGCCAGCAGCTTAGGGACAGGGAACACTGAAGCTTTCTTT. This codes for CASSLGTGNTEAFF.